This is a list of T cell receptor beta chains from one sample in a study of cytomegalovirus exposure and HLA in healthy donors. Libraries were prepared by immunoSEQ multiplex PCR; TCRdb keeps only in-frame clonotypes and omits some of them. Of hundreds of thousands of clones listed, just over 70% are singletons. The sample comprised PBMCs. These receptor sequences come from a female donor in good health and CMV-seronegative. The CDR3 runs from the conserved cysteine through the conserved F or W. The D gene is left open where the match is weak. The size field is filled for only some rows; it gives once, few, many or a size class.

DNA: TGTGCCAGCAACTTCAGGGATAATTCACCCCTCCACTTT; CDR3: CASNFRDNSPLHF; J: TRBJ1-6; V: TRBV6-5; size: few; D: NA
DNA: TGCAGCGGGCGTCGACAGGTCAGCTCCTACAATGAGCAGTTCTTC; CDR3: CSGRRQVSSYNEQFF; J: TRBJ2-1; V: TRBV29-1; size: NA; D: NA
DNA: TGTGCCAGCAGTCCCGGGGGACTTAACACCGGGGAGCTGTTTTTT; CDR3: CASSPGGLNTGELFF; J: TRBJ2-2; V: TRBV25-1; size: few; D: NA
DNA: TGTGCCAGCAGTTACGGGTTCCGGGACAGGGCAGAGACCCAGTACTTC; CDR3: CASSYGFRDRAETQYF; J: TRBJ2-5; V: TRBV6-5; size: NA; D: TRBD1
DNA: TGTGCCAGTACGGGCAGCGGGAGGGCCAGGGAGCAGTTCTTC; CDR3: CASTGSGRAREQFF; J: TRBJ2-1; V: TRBV19; size: NA; D: TRBD2
DNA: TGTGCCAGCAGCTTGACACTTCATCAGCCCCAGCATTTT; CDR3: CASSLTLHQPQHF; J: TRBJ1-5; V: TRBV7-2; size: NA; D: NA
DNA: TGTGCCAGCAGCCTAACAGGGGACGGTGAGCAGTTCTTC; CDR3: CASSLTGDGEQFF; J: TRBJ2-1; V: TRBV7-7; size: NA; D: TRBD1
DNA: TGCGCCAGCAGGCAGACTAGAAACTCCTACAATGAGCAGTTCTTC; CDR3: CASRQTRNSYNEQFF; J: TRBJ2-1; V: TRBV10-2; size: NA; D: NA
DNA: TGCGCCAGCAGTGACCCGGGAAGTGGCTACACCTTC; CDR3: CASSDPGSGYTF; J: TRBJ1-2; V: TRBV10-1; size: NA; D: NA
DNA: TGCGCCAGCAGCTTGGCGACTAACACAGATACGCAGTATTTT; CDR3: CASSLATNTDTQYF; J: TRBJ2-3; V: TRBV5-1; size: NA; D: NA
DNA: TGCGCCAGCAGCCGTAGCGCGAGCTCCTACAATGAGCAGTTCTTC; CDR3: CASSRSASSYNEQFF; J: TRBJ2-1; V: TRBV23-1; size: NA; D: NA
DNA: TGTGCCAGCAGCCAATTACCCGGGACAGGGGACCACGGCTACACCTTC; CDR3: CASSQLPGTGDHGYTF; J: TRBJ1-2; V: TRBV14; size: NA; D: TRBD1
DNA: TGTGCCAGCAGTTATGCTACAGACTACGAGCAGTACTTC; CDR3: CASSYATDYEQYF; J: TRBJ2-7; V: TRBV6-5; size: few; D: NA
DNA: TGTGCCAGCAGTTTAGGGGCCGCCGCTCCCTACAATGAGCAGTTCTTC; CDR3: CASSLGAAAPYNEQFF; J: TRBJ2-1; V: TRBV27; size: NA; D: NA
DNA: TGTGCCAGCAGTAAACTAGCGGGTGACGAGCAGTACTTC; CDR3: CASSKLAGDEQYF; J: TRBJ2-7; V: TRBV6-1; size: NA; D: TRBD2
DNA: TGTGCCAGCGCCCCCGGGACTAGCGGGGCCGGGGAGCTGTTTTTT; CDR3: CASAPGTSGAGELFF; J: TRBJ2-2; V: TRBV5-4; size: once; D: TRBD2
DNA: TGTGCCAGCAGCTTAGGGGTCGCCAAAAACATTCAGTACTTC; CDR3: CASSLGVAKNIQYF; J: TRBJ2-4; V: TRBV5-4; size: NA; D: NA
DNA: TGTGCCAGCAGTTACGGCCGGACTCTCACTGGAAACACCATATATTTT; CDR3: CASSYGRTLTGNTIYF; J: TRBJ1-3; V: TRBV6-5; size: few; D: NA
DNA: TGTGCCAGCAGTTTCCGGGACAGTCTTAAGGAGCAGTACTTC; CDR3: CASSFRDSLKEQYF; J: TRBJ2-7; V: TRBV6-1; size: NA; D: TRBD1
DNA: TGTGCCTGGGACCTCTCAACAGGGGAGTTGACAGATACGCAGTATTTT; CDR3: CAWDLSTGELTDTQYF; J: TRBJ2-3; V: TRBV30; size: NA; D: TRBD1
DNA: TGCGCCAGCAGCTTTAGCCAAATCGTGTACAATGAGCAGTTCTTC; CDR3: CASSFSQIVYNEQFF; J: TRBJ2-1; V: TRBV5-1; size: NA; D: NA
DNA: TGTGCCAGCAGTGGACTAGCCGATGAGCAGTTCTTC; CDR3: CASSGLADEQFF; J: TRBJ2-1; V: TRBV6-1; size: NA; D: TRBD2
DNA: TGTGCCAGCTCACCAGGGAGTGCAAAGCAAGAGACCCAGTACTTC; CDR3: CASSPGSAKQETQYF; J: TRBJ2-5; V: TRBV18; size: NA; D: NA
DNA: TGTGCCAGCAGTGAATATAAACAGGGAAGGCAAGAGACCCAGTACTTC; CDR3: CASSEYKQGRQETQYF; J: TRBJ2-5; V: TRBV25-1; size: NA; D: NA
DNA: TGTTCCAGCAGCCACCCCTTGGTAGCGGGAGACACAGATACGCAGTATTTT; CDR3: CSSSHPLVAGDTDTQYF; J: TRBJ2-3; V: TRBV7-9; size: NA; D: TRBD2
DNA: TGCAGCGGTTCCGGGACAGGGTGGACAGATACGCAGTATTTT; CDR3: CSGSGTGWTDTQYF; J: TRBJ2-3; V: TRBV29-1; size: NA; D: TRBD1
DNA: TGTGCCAGCAGTGAAGCGCTGGTAGAAAAAGAGACCCAGTACTTC; CDR3: CASSEALVEKETQYF; J: TRBJ2-5; V: TRBV2; size: NA; D: NA
DNA: TGCGCCACGGCCCAGGGGCGAGGGGCTGAAGCTTTCTTT; CDR3: CATAQGRGAEAFF; J: TRBJ1-1; V: TRBV10-1; size: NA; D: NA
DNA: TGTGCCAGCAGTTCCGGACTAGCGGACTTCTCCTACGAGCAGTACTTC; CDR3: CASSSGLADFSYEQYF; J: TRBJ2-7; V: TRBV27; size: few; D: TRBD2
DNA: TGTGCCAGCAGCGCCCGACAGGGGGCTGGCACCGGGGAGCTGTTTTTT; CDR3: CASSARQGAGTGELFF; J: TRBJ2-2; V: TRBV9; size: few; D: TRBD1
DNA: TGTGCCAGCAGCTTAGATTTGCTTAGCTACAATGAGCAGTTCTTC; CDR3: CASSLDLLSYNEQFF; J: TRBJ2-1; V: TRBV11-1; size: once; D: NA
DNA: TGTGCCAGCAGTGGGGGGACAGGGGAACCCTACGAGCAGTACTTC; CDR3: CASSGGTGEPYEQYF; J: TRBJ2-7; V: TRBV6-5; size: NA; D: TRBD1
DNA: TGTGCCAGCAGGGAGGGACTAGCGGGAGGGCATGGTGGGTTCTTC; CDR3: CASREGLAGGHGGFF; J: TRBJ2-1; V: TRBV2; size: NA; D: TRBD2
DNA: TGTGCCACCAGCAGCCCGGGACAGGGTAACACTGAAGCTTTCTTT; CDR3: CATSSPGQGNTEAFF; J: TRBJ1-1; V: TRBV15; size: NA; D: TRBD1
DNA: TGTGCCAGCAGGGGGGACACTCAGAACGGTGAGCAGTTCTTC; CDR3: CASRGDTQNGEQFF; J: TRBJ2-1; V: TRBV28; size: few; D: NA
DNA: TGCAGTGCTAGTGAGGACACTGAAGCTTTCTTT; CDR3: CSASEDTEAFF; J: TRBJ1-1; V: TRBV20-1; size: NA; D: NA
DNA: TGCGCCAGCAGCTTGGCTGCGGGGCCAGCGGTCGAGCAGTACTTC; CDR3: CASSLAAGPAVEQYF; J: TRBJ2-7; V: TRBV5-1; size: NA; D: NA
DNA: TGTGCCAGCAGCCAAGATCTTGCTGGACAGGGAAACGGCTACACCTTC; CDR3: CASSQDLAGQGNGYTF; J: TRBJ1-2; V: TRBV14; size: NA; D: TRBD1
DNA: TGTGCCAGCAGTATAGCGGGGCGAAACACCGGGGAGCTGTTTTTT; CDR3: CASSIAGRNTGELFF; J: TRBJ2-2; V: TRBV2; size: NA; D: TRBD2
DNA: TGCGCCAGCACACCCACTAGCGGGAGTAACAATGAGCAGTTCTTC; CDR3: CASTPTSGSNNEQFF; J: TRBJ2-1; V: TRBV5-1; size: NA; D: TRBD2
DNA: TGCGCCAGCAGCCAAGATATCTCCGCGAACGAGCAGTACTTC; CDR3: CASSQDISANEQYF; J: TRBJ2-7; V: TRBV4-1; size: NA; D: NA
DNA: TGTGCCAGCAGCTTAGTACCACTTGATACCGGGGAGCTGTTTTTT; CDR3: CASSLVPLDTGELFF; J: TRBJ2-2; V: TRBV13; size: NA; D: NA
DNA: TGTGCCAGCTCAGGGCAGGGGGCGGCTGAAGCTTTCTTT; CDR3: CASSGQGAAEAFF; J: TRBJ1-1; V: TRBV18; size: NA; D: TRBD1